Below, 30 T cell receptor beta chains from the same sample are listed, as sequenced in a study of cytomegalovirus exposure and HLA in healthy donors. In the PCR, 60 Vbeta and 13 Jbeta primers were used. Some clones are missing from TCRdb's copy, which holds only in-frame ones; the method was immunoSEQ multiplex PCR. Listed are approximately 79,000 clones; 4.5% to 6% falls within the top ten. Sequenced input: PBMCs. The receptors shown here come from a man aged 40-49 years in good health and CMV-seronegative.

This chain links TRBV5-5 with TRBJ1-5; D remains ambiguous. The V and J ends lost 4 bases and 4 bases respectively, with 15 bases between them. Germline assignment: CDR1 SGHKS and CDR2 YYEKEE (reference sequence). The CDR3 has 15 residues. As DNA, the CDR3 is TGTGCCAGCAGCCCGGACTCACTACCAAATCAGCCCCAGCATTTT. Its protein product is CASSPDSLPNQPQHF.

Considering frequency, this clone is medium-sized (0.01 to 0.1%). J is TRBJ1-1 and V is TRBV28, with no clear D. The CDR3 length is 14 residues. V dropped 8 bases and J dropped 1 base, with 14 bases sitting between them. The germline V gene has CDR1 MDHEN and CDR2 SYDVKM. The CDR3 DNA reads as TGTGCCAGCCGGGGAATTATTGGGAACACTGAAGCTTTCTTT. The encoded protein is CASRGIIGNTEAFF.

This rearrangement joins TRBV13 to TRBJ2-7; 10 bases map to TRBD2. Trimming cost V 0 bases and J 7 bases; bases outside gene matches: 0. CDR3 length: 13 amino acids. Looked up from germline, CDR1 is PRHDT and CDR2 is FYEKMQ (reference sequence). The CDR3 is CASSLGTSGEQYF. In DNA, the CDR3 is TGTGCCAGCAGCTTAGGGACTAGCGGGGAGCAGTACTTC. Full variable domain (rest looked up from reference TRBV13 and TRBJ2-7): AAGVIQSPRHLIKEKRETATLKCYPIPRHDTVYWYQQGPGQDPQFLISFYEKMQSDKGSIPDRFSAQQFSDYHSELNMSSLELGDSALYFCASSLGTSGEQYFGPGTRLTVT.

The chain uses TRBV10-3 and TRBJ2-5; D gene ambiguous. The CDR3 runs to 12 residues. V was shortened by 10 bases and J by 5 bases, with 14 bases between the two germline ends. Germline assignment: CDR1 ENHRY and CDR2 SYGVKD. The CDR3 nucleotides are TGTGCCACCAAAGACGGGTGGGAGACCCAGTACTTC. Its translation is CATKDGWETQYF.

The chain uses TRBV4-3 and TRBJ2-5; D is unresolved. Per the germline V gene, CDR1 is LGHNA and CDR2 is YSLEER. The CDR3 extends over 15 amino acids. Trimming stripped 0 bases from V and 4 bases from J, with 12 bases between. The DNA for the CDR3 is TGCGCCAGCAGCCAAGAATCGAATAGGAGAGAGACCCAGTACTTC. Protein product: CASSQESNRRETQYF.

The gene calls are TRBV29-1 and TRBJ2-7; D remains unclear. The CDR3 totals 13 residues. Trimming cost V 4 bases and J 0 bases, with 10 bases left between them. The germline V gene encodes CDR1 SQVTM and CDR2 ANQGSEA. As DNA, the CDR3 is TGCAGCGTTGGTATGGCCGACTCCTACGAGCAGTACTTC. Amino acids: CSVGMADSYEQYF.

The chain uses TRBV15 and TRBJ2-7, with D possibly matching TRBD2 (6 bases). Per germline, CDR1 LNHNV and CDR2 YYDKDF (reference sequence). Trimming took off 0 bases at V and 0 bases at J, with 12 bases between the two ends. There are 16 residues in the CDR3. CDR3 nucleotides: TGTGCCACCAGCAGAGATTGGGCGGGGAGCTCCTACGAGCAGTACTTC. This codes for CATSRDWAGSSYEQYF.

This chain joins TRBV10-3 and TRBJ1-2, with D possibly being TRBD1 (5 bases). Between the trimmed V and J ends, which lost 2 bases and 4 bases, there was a span of 11 bases. CDR1 ENHRY and CDR2 SYGVKD come from the germline V gene. The CDR3 has 14 amino acids. The CDR3 DNA follows: TGTGCCATCAGTGAGGGCGGGGCTAGCTATGGCTACACCTTC. It yields the protein CAISEGGASYGYTF.

This chain joins TRBV25-1 and TRBJ1-3, with D possibly TRBD1 on 5 matching bases. CDR1 and CDR2 from the germline V gene are MGHDK and SYGVNS. V lost 2 bases, J lost 4 bases, and 9 bases lay in between. The CDR3 is 14 amino acids. CDR3 region: CASSERRGGNTIYF. The CDR3 DNA reads as TGTGCCAGCAGTGAAAGGCGGGGGGGAAACACCATATATTTT.

V and J are TRBV21-1 and TRBJ1-3; the D call TRBD1 from the table was never checked on the DNA. TRBV21-1 is tagged as a pseudogene. CDR3 length: 16 amino acids. For the CDR3, the DNA is TGTGCCAGCAGCTCACAGGGGGCCTTCTCTGGAAACACCATATATTTT. This translates into CASSSQGAFSGNTIYF.

The genes are TRBV5-1 and TRBJ2-1; 7 positions match TRBD2. The junction had 4 bases not matched to a gene; V was cut back by 0 bases and J by 10 bases. Germline assignment: CDR1 SGHRS and CDR2 YFSETQ. This CDR3 comprises 13 residues. The CDR3 DNA follows: TGCGCCAGCAGCTTGGGTGGGGGGGGAGAGCAGTTCTTC. Amino acids: CASSLGGGGEQFF.

V is TRBV7-2 and J is TRBJ2-1; D is unresolved. Germline V gives CDR1 SGHTA, CDR2 FQGNSA. V lost 4 bases, J lost 4 bases, and 8 bases lay in between. The CDR3 is made up of 13 amino acids. The CDR3 loop is CASSSERYNEQFF. The CDR3, as DNA: TGTGCCAGCAGCTCCGAACGGTACAATGAGCAGTTCTTC.

The chain combines TRBV7-9 with TRBJ2-7; 13 nucleotides agree with TRBD2. The V gene's germline CDR1 is SEHNR and CDR2 FQNEAQ (reference sequence). J gave up 5 bases and V 6 bases, and 7 bases lay outside the gene matches. The CDR3 spans 15 residues. CDR3 coding DNA: TGTGCCAGCAGATTACTAGCGGGAGGGCCCCACGAGCAGTACTTC. It encodes CASRLLAGGPHEQYF.

The chain couples TRBV6-5 to TRBJ1-5; no firm D call. Germline loops: CDR1 MNHEY, CDR2 SVGAGI. Trimming pared 6 bases from V and 2 bases from J, leaving 11 bases between. The CDR3 is made up of 14 amino acids. The CDR3 is CASRDGEGNQPQHF. The CDR3 DNA sequence: TGTGCCAGCAGAGACGGGGAGGGCAATCAGCCCCAGCATTTT.

V usage is TRBV18 and J usage is TRBJ2-3; 8 nucleotides align to TRBD1. This CDR3 comprises 15 residues. Germline assignment: CDR1 KGHSH and CDR2 LQKENI. V shed 2 bases, J shed 11 bases, and the junction held 12 bases outside the gene matches. The CDR3 loop is CASSPSRGPSLKQYF. The DNA of the CDR3 is TGTGCCAGCTCACCAAGCAGGGGGCCTAGTCTCAAGCAGTATTTT.

The chain joins TRBV14 to TRBJ2-1; 7 positions match TRBD2. The germline V gene has CDR1 SGHDN and CDR2 FVKESK. The CDR3 totals 16 residues. V was pared by 4 bases and J by 4 bases, with 10 bases of the junction left unmatched. The CDR3 DNA reads TGTGCCAGCAGCCCTCTACGTCGACTAGCTTACAATGAGCAGTTCTTC. Translated, it gives CASSPLRRLAYNEQFF.

This chain uses TRBV19 with TRBJ2-7; 9 bases align to TRBD1. Germline V gene lookup returns CDR1 LNHDA and CDR2 SQIVND (reference sequence). After removal of 4 bases from V and 7 bases from J, the junction contained 2 bases not matched to a gene. The CDR3 is 12 residues long. DNA for the CDR3: TGTGCCAGTAGTACGACAGGGGGTGAGCAGTACTTC. Translation gives CASSTTGGEQYF.

V usage is TRBV5-6 and J usage is TRBJ2-1; D is perhaps TRBD2 (5 bases). The CDR3 covers 13 residues. CDR1 and CDR2 (germline): SGHDT, YYEEEE. Trimming shortened V by 3 bases and J by 9 bases, and 13 bases separated the two germline ends. This chain's CDR3 is CASSYRRVGEQFF. CDR3 in DNA: TGTGCCAGCAGCTATAGGCGGGTCGGTGAGCAGTTCTTC.

V gene TRBV5-1 combines with J gene TRBJ2-7; TRBD1 agrees at 7 bases. This CDR3 spans 15 amino acids. The ends lost 5 bases at V and 4 bases at J; junction bases unmatched: 12. CDR1 is SGHRS and CDR2 is YFSETQ in the germline V gene. CDR3 amino acids: CASSRGGAIPYEQYF. The CDR3 nucleotides read TGCGCCAGCAGTAGAGGGGGCGCAATTCCGTACGAGCAGTACTTC.

This chain uses TRBV7-9 with TRBJ1-5; the D is unclear. Trimming took off 6 bases at V and 4 bases at J, with 13 bases between the two ends. Germline V gives CDR1 SEHNR, CDR2 FQNEAQ (reference sequence). The CDR3 spans 14 residues. CDR3 sequence reads: CASSYQQVNQPQHF. The CDR3 nucleotides are TGTGCCAGCAGTTACCAGCAGGTGAATCAGCCCCAGCATTTT. The full variable domain, completed using reference TRBV7-9 and TRBJ1-5, is DTGVSQNPRHKITKRGQNVTFRCDPISEHNRLYWYRQTLGQGPEFLTYFQNEAQLEKSRLLSDRFSAERPKGSFSTLEIQRTEQGDSAMYLCASSYQQVNQPQHFGDGTRLSIL.

The chain recombines TRBV7-8 with TRBJ2-5, with a weak D call TRBD1 (5 bases). Trimming shortened V by 1 base and J by 0 bases, and 9 bases separated the two germline ends. The germline V gene encodes CDR1 SGHVS and CDR2 FQNEAQ. This CDR3 comprises 15 residues. CDR3 nucleotide sequence: TGTGCCAGCAGCTTAGTGGTCAGGGACCAAGAGACCCAGTACTTC. It is translated as CASSLVVRDQETQYF.

V and J are TRBV9 and TRBJ2-3; 10 nucleotides agree with TRBD1. The CDR3 covers 16 residues. Per the germline V gene, CDR1 is SGDLS and CDR2 is YYNGEE. V trimming: 5 bases; J trimming: 6 bases; junction bases outside the gene matches: 12. The CDR3 loop is CASSYGQGVAVDTQYF. CDR3 DNA sequence: TGTGCCAGCAGTTACGGACAGGGGGTGGCCGTCGATACGCAGTATTTT.

V usage is TRBV10-1 and J usage is TRBJ2-7; tentative D call: TRBD1 (6 bases). Trimming stripped 0 bases from V and 5 bases from J, with 17 bases between. The germline gives CDR1 WNHNN, CDR2 SYGVQD (reference sequence). There are 16 residues in the CDR3. The CDR3 DNA reads TGCGCCAGCAGTGAGTCTTTTCCAGGGGAGTTGCACGAGCAGTACTTC. Its translation: CASSESFPGELHEQYF.

J is TRBJ1-2 and V is TRBV7-9; the D gene is possibly TRBD1 (6 bases). The CDR3 length is 11 residues. V was shortened by 7 bases and J by 8 bases, with 11 bases between the two germline ends. Germline V CDR1 and CDR2: SEHNR, FQNEAQ (reference sequence). Here the CDR3 DNA reads TGTGCCAGCACCCCGGGGGGCGGCTACACCTTC. Translated, it gives CASTPGGGYTF.

The J gene is TRBJ2-5, the V gene TRBV13; 8 nucleotides match TRBD1. Germline CDR1 and CDR2: PRHDT and FYEKMQ (reference sequence). The CDR3 runs to 16 residues. Unmatched junction bases numbered 8, after V lost 1 base and J lost 4 bases. The CDR3 DNA follows: TGTGCCAGCAGCTTAGAGGGACAGGACACTCCAGAGACCCAGTACTTC. Protein: CASSLEGQDTPETQYF.

V usage is TRBV10-3 and J usage is TRBJ2-1; 10 positions agree with TRBD2. J was trimmed by 6 bases and V by 2 bases; bases with no gene match: 7. This CDR3 is built from 16 residues. Germline CDR1 ENHRY, CDR2 SYGVKD. CDR3 sequence reads: CAISEGLAGVFNEQFF. CDR3 sequence (DNA): TGTGCCATCAGTGAGGGCCTAGCGGGAGTTTTCAATGAGCAGTTCTTC.

V gene TRBV4-3 combines with J gene TRBJ2-6, with 7 bases that match TRBD1. CDR3 length: 16 residues. V trimming: 0 bases; J trimming: 4 bases; junction bases outside the gene matches: 3. The V gene's germline CDR1 is LGHNA and CDR2 YSLEER. CDR3 DNA: TGCGCCAGCAGCCAAGATAGGGGGCACGGGGCCAACGTCCTGACTTTC. This encodes CASSQDRGHGANVLTF.

The chain carries TRBV7-8 and TRBJ2-1; 9 bases match TRBD2. Trimming took 3 bases from V and 3 from J; bases not matched to a gene: 9. The CDR3 spans 17 residues. Germline CDR1 SGHVS, CDR2 FQNEAQ. The CDR3 DNA reads as TGTGCCAGCAGCTTTGGCGGGAGGGCCGCAAACTACAATGAGCAGTTCTTC. Translation gives CASSFGGRAANYNEQFF.

The CDR3: CASRTTGRQETQYF. The CDR3, as DNA: TGTGCCAGCAGGACGACAGGGCGGCAAGAGACCCAGTACTTC. The rearrangement joins TRBV27 to TRBJ2-5; TRBD1 matches 7 bases. CDR1 is MNHEY and CDR2 is SMNVEV in the germline V gene (reference sequence). The CDR3 spans 14 residues. J lost 2 bases, V lost 6 bases, and 6 bases had no gene match.

The chain recombines TRBV18 with TRBJ1-1, with 7 bases lining up with TRBD1. The CDR3 spans 15 residues. Trimming at V came to 3 bases and at J to 3 bases, leaving 7 bases not matched to a gene. Germline-derived CDR1 and CDR2 are KGHSH and LQKENI. CDR3 in amino acids: CASSPPRTGYTEAFF. CDR3 bases: TGTGCCAGCTCACCTCCCCGGACAGGTTACACTGAAGCTTTCTTT.